This T cell receptor (beta chain) is from a study of CD8+CD57+ T cells in acquired aplastic anemia. About the research overall: The mean DNA yield obtained from sorted CD4+ and CD8+ cells came to about 3 ug. General observations from the study: Patients and controls had in common approximately 29 CD8+ CDR3 sequences.

Trimming left V 8 bases short and J 3 bases short, with 10 bases between. The CDR3 loop spans 12 amino acids. CDR1 is SNHLY, CDR2 FYNNEI, per germline. Using genomic DNA as the template, TCR beta VDJ and CDR3 profiling was carried out. MiXCR, run by TCRdb on the reads, gives a single entry per CDR3 protein. The sample holds under 200,000 distinct CDR3 sequences; about 50% are singletons and the top ten take 25% to 40%. About this clonotype itself: The antigen is undetermined.

The authors sequenced patients whose flow cytometry had shown CD8+CD57+ cell expansion. When blood sampling took place, the patients had received no therapy. Source material: sorted CD4+, CD8+, or CD8+CD57+ T cells (not recorded which) from PBMCs. The receptor comes from a human donor with aplastic anemia. The J gene is TRBJ1-2, the V gene TRBV2, with D unresolved. The CDR3: CASELGDYGYTF. CDR3 nucleotide sequence: TGTGCCAGCGAGTTGGGCGACTATGGCTACACCTTC. Drawing the rest from reference TRBV2 and TRBJ1-2, the complete variable domain is EPEVTQTPSHQVTQMGQEVILRCVPISNHLYFYWYRQILGQKVEFLVSFYNNEISEKSEIFDDQFSVERPDGSNFTLKIRSTKLEDSAMYFCASELGDYGYTFGSGTRLTVV.